This TCR beta chain stems from a study of blood T cell repertoires in COVID-19. Method: immunoSEQ multiplex PCR; TCRdb's copy keeps in-frame clones and lacks some. Here the sample spans 150,000 to 170,000 clones, around 80% being singletons. Germline assignment: CDR1 LGHDT and CDR2 YNNKEL (reference sequence). After removal of 4 bases from V and 6 bases from J, the junction contained 0 bases not matched to a gene. The CDR3 has 13 residues. The gene calls are TRBV3-1 (or the pseudogene TRBV3-2) and TRBJ2-1; 10 nucleotides line up with TRBD2. The sequence was obtained from a man aged 45-65 years who had recovered from COVID-19. Material for sequencing was PBMCs or T cells enriched from blood (not recorded which). This chain's CDR3 is CASSLAGGNEQFF. Here the CDR3 DNA reads TGTGCCAGCAGCCTAGCGGGGGGCAATGAGCAGTTCTTC.